The present T cell receptor (beta chain) was sequenced within a study of STAT3 mutations in large granular lymphocyte leukemia. Broader study findings: Every T-cell large granular lymphocyte leukemia patient had at least one immunodominant TCR beta clonotype. Samples missed the first appearance of the clone. After therapy, 6 of 18 patients switched clonotypes, all new clones STAT3 wild type. A small but highly pathogenic clone may have been missed.

This CDR3 spans 14 amino acids. Germline lookup yields CDR1 KGHSH and CDR2 LQKENI. Trimming took off 3 bases at V and 5 bases at J, with 11 bases between the two ends. Repertoires were generated with immunoSEQ multiplex PCR, while TCRdb's copy carries only in-frame clones and drops some. The sample lists some 25,000 clones, about 94% occurring once. This clone appeared a few times. Its antigen is currently unknown. The rearrangement links TRBV18 to TRBJ1-5; D gene uncertain. The clonotype comes from a man aged 35-49 years with T-cell large granular lymphocyte leukemia. Some clones in this sample may be carry-over from other donors' samples. Sequencing was done on a sample of peripheral blood mononuclear cells. The CDR3 nucleotides are TGTGCCAGCTCACCTTCGCGGGAGCATCAGCCCCAGCATTTT. As protein: CASSPSREHQPQHF.